This T cell receptor beta chain was captured in a study of vaccination and CD4 T cells after COVID-19. At the level of the study: Control wells got either CEFX epitopes, HIV-1 Nef peptides, or no peptide at all.

Details on this clonotype: Its antigen remains unidentified.

Findings of the study overall: There were relatively few convalescent patients studied, and there were no early post-infection timepoints.

J was trimmed by 5 bases and V by 6 bases; bases with no gene match: 6. CDR3 length: 15 residues. The Oncomine TCR Beta short-read assay generated sequence data from the DNA of cultured CD4+ T cells. Using its own MiXCR run on the PCR reads, TCRdb lists one record per CDR3 protein. This table holds 13,000 to 15,000 distinct CDR3 sequences, around 46% found once. Specified treatment: approximately nine-day PBMC culture with coronavirus spike peptide pools or control peptides (ViraFEST assay). Material: cultured CD4+ T cells from blood. The receptor comes from a human donor with COVID-19. The V and J genes are TRBV12-3 or TRBV12-4 and TRBJ1-6; 8 bases line up with TRBD1. The CDR3 nucleotides are TGTGCCAGCAGACCGGACAGGGTTGATAATTCACCCCTCCACTTT. It yields the protein CASRPDRVDNSPLHF.